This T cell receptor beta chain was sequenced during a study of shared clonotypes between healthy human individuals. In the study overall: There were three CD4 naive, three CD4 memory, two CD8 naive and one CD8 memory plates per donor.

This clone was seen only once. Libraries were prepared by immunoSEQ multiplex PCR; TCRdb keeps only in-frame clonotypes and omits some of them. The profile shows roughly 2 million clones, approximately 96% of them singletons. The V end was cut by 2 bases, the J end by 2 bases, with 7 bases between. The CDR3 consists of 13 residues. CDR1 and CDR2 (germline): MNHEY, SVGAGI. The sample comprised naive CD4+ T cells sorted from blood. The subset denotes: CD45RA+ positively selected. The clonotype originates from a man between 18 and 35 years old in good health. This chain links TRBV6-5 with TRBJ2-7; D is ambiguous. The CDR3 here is CASSYEVTYEQYF. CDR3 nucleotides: TGTGCCAGCAGTTACGAGGTTACCTACGAGCAGTACTTC.